A selection of T cell receptor beta chains follows, all from one sample in a study of Ad26.COV2.S vaccination and SARS-CoV-2 variants. Repertoires were generated with immunoSEQ multiplex PCR, while TCRdb's copy carries only in-frame clones and drops some. The sample comprises around 300,000 clones, 88% of which are singletons, and around 6.4% rests with the top ten. The sample in question was peripheral blood, obtained in a trial of Ad26.COV2.S vaccine versus placebo. These receptors were collected from a person aged 18-65 years who received the Ad26.COV2.S COVID-19 vaccine or a placebo. Both conserved end residues are part of each CDR3. A D gene is named only where the DNA matches it firmly. Clone size is given for some rows only: seen once, a few or many times, or a class if the clone is expanded.

>TRBV6-5|TRBJ2-2|NA|NA
TGTGCCAGCACTCGGGGGAGAGGGACCGGGGAGCTGTTTTTT
CASTRGRGTGELFF
>TRBV6-4|TRBJ2-1|TRBD1|NA
TGTGCCAGCAGTGAGGGGCAGGGGGCACACAATGAGCAGTTCTTC
CASSEGQGAHNEQFF
>TRBV4-3|TRBJ1-4|NA|NA
TGCGCCAGCAGCCAAGGCTCGGCAGGTCCTGGTGAAAAACTGTTTTTT
CASSQGSAGPGEKLFF
>TRBV4-1|TRBJ2-2|TRBD2|NA
TGCGCCAGCACGGGACTAGCGTCTCCCGGGGAGCTGTTTTTT
CASTGLASPGELFF
>TRBV6-5|TRBJ1-3|NA|NA
TGTGCCAGCAGTTACGATGGGGCTCAGGCTGGAAACACCATATATTTT
CASSYDGAQAGNTIYF
>TRBV3-1/TRBV3-2|TRBJ1-5|NA|NA
TGTGCCAGCAGCCAAGATTATCGAGGAGCCCCCCAGCATTTT
CASSQDYRGAPQHF
>TRBV7-8|TRBJ2-7|TRBD1|NA
TGTGCCAGCAGCTTGGGGACAGGGATGGCCTACGAGCAGTACTTC
CASSLGTGMAYEQYF
>TRBV7-9|TRBJ2-3|TRBD2|NA
TGTGCCAGCAGCCCCCCCGACGTGCGGGAGGATACGCAGTATTTT
CASSPPDVREDTQYF
>TRBV3-1/TRBV3-2|TRBJ2-1|NA|once
TGTGCCAGCAGCCAAGAAATTGCAGCCTACAATGAGCAGTTCTTC
CASSQEIAAYNEQFF
>TRBV6-6|TRBJ1-6|NA|NA
TGTGCCAGCAGTTACTCGATGGGGGGGGATTCACCCCTCCACTTT
CASSYSMGGDSPLHF
>TRBV7-9|TRBJ2-7|NA|NA
TGTGCCAGCAGCTTAACACAGGGTAACTACGAGCAGTACTTC
CASSLTQGNYEQYF
>TRBV7-3|TRBJ2-2|NA|NA
TGTGCCAGCAGCTTACGCGGAACCGGGGAGCTGTTTTTT
CASSLRGTGELFF
>TRBV2|TRBJ2-3|TRBD2|NA
TGTGCCAGCAGTCGTAGCGGGGGGGCCGAAACAGATACGCAGTATTTT
CASSRSGGAETDTQYF
>TRBV16|TRBJ2-5|NA|NA
TGTGCCAGCAGCCAATCAGGGCGTGAAGAGACCCAGTACTTC
CASSQSGREETQYF
>TRBV19|TRBJ1-2|NA|NA
TGTGCCAGTAGCGATAGGGGCTATGGCTACACCTTC
CASSDRGYGYTF
>TRBV28|TRBJ1-5|NA|NA
TGTGCCAGCAGCATGGGAGGGGAAGCTCAGCCCCAGCATTTT
CASSMGGEAQPQHF
>TRBV7-3|TRBJ1-4|TRBD1|NA
TGTGCCAGCAGCTTTATTAAGGACAGGTTTAATGAAAAACTGTTTTTT
CASSFIKDRFNEKLFF
>TRBV14|TRBJ1-2|TRBD1|NA
TGTGCCAGCAGCCCCTGGGGGACAGGAGGAGGCTACACCTTC
CASSPWGTGGGYTF
>TRBV19|TRBJ2-6|NA|NA
TGTGCCAGTAGTTCGGGTTCTGGGGCCAACGTCCTGACTTTC
CASSSGSGANVLTF
>TRBV12-3/TRBV12-4|TRBJ2-7|TRBD1|NA
TGTGCCAGTGGACAGGTCTACGAGCAGTACTTC
CASGQVYEQYF
>TRBV24-1|TRBJ2-5|NA|NA
TGTGCCACCAGTAGAGGAGGATACCAAGAGACCCAGTACTTC
CATSRGGYQETQYF
>TRBV5-6|TRBJ1-3|NA|once
TGTGCCAGCAGAAAACAGGCCTCTGGAAACACCATATATTTT
CASRKQASGNTIYF
>TRBV7-2|TRBJ2-6|NA|NA
TGTGCCAGCAGCTCGCGGACTGCTGGGGCCAACGTCCTGACTTTC
CASSSRTAGANVLTF
>TRBV2|TRBJ1-1|NA|NA
TGTGCCAGCATACGTCTGATGAACACTGAAGCTTTCTTT
CASIRLMNTEAFF
>TRBV7-8|TRBJ2-3|NA|NA
TGTGCCAGCAGCTTATGGAGGATTAGCACAGATACGCAGTATTTT
CASSLWRISTDTQYF
>TRBV7-3|TRBJ2-5|NA|NA
TGTGCCAGCAGCTTAAGTAGTAGGGGAGAGACCCAGTACTTC
CASSLSSRGETQYF
>TRBV7-3|TRBJ2-3|NA|NA
TGTGCCAGCAGCTTAACGACTACAAGCACAGATACGCAGTATTTT
CASSLTTTSTDTQYF
>TRBV5-1|TRBJ1-4|NA|NA
TGCGCCAGCAGCCGGGACAAGTCAACTAATGAAAAACTGTTTTTT
CASSRDKSTNEKLFF
>TRBV4-1|TRBJ1-1|NA|NA
TGCGCCAGCAGCCAACTGGCAGTGAACACTGAAGCTTTCTTT
CASSQLAVNTEAFF
>TRBV3-1/TRBV3-2|TRBJ2-1|NA|NA
TGTGCCAGCAGCCAAGGTACAGCCAGGCAGTTCTTC
CASSQGTARQFF
>TRBV28|TRBJ2-1|TRBD2|NA
TGTGCCAGCACCTCCTTAGAATTAGCGGGAGGGCCAGGCAATGAGCAGTTCTTC
CASTSLELAGGPGNEQFF
>TRBV5-5|TRBJ1-1|NA|few
TGTGCCAGCTCGGGGGGTTGGGCCCCACTGGGAACTGAAGCTTTCTTT
CASSGGWAPLGTEAFF
>TRBV4-3|TRBJ2-1|TRBD1|NA
TGCGCCAGCAGCCAAGAAATCCCCGGGACAGGGTACAATGAGCAGTTCTTC
CASSQEIPGTGYNEQFF
>TRBV19|TRBJ1-1|NA|once
TGTGCCAGTAGTATAGAGGGGGTTACTGAAGCTTTCTTT
CASSIEGVTEAFF
>TRBV9|TRBJ2-7|TRBD1|NA
TGTGCCAGCAGCGCACAGGGGGCCTCCTACGAGCAGTACTTC
CASSAQGASYEQYF
>TRBV19|TRBJ2-7|TRBD2|NA
TGTGCCAGTAGTGGAGTAGGAGTCGGGAGGGCCCTTTCCTACGAGCAGTACTTC
CASSGVGVGRALSYEQYF
>TRBV25-1|TRBJ2-2|TRBD1|NA
TGTGCCAGCAGTGACCGGGACAGGGGGAACACCGGGGAGCTGTTTTTT
CASSDRDRGNTGELFF
>TRBV18|TRBJ1-1|NA|NA
TGTGCCAGCTCACCTGAAGGAAAAACTGAAGCTTTCTTT
CASSPEGKTEAFF
>TRBV2|TRBJ1-1|NA|NA
TGTGCCAGCAGAGCCGTGGGGAGGAACACTGAAGCTTTCTTT
CASRAVGRNTEAFF
>TRBV18|TRBJ1-1|TRBD1|NA
TGTGCCAGCTCACCCGGACAGGGAGGGTCGGGAACTGAAGCTTTCTTT
CASSPGQGGSGTEAFF
>TRBV19|TRBJ1-6|TRBD1|NA
TGTGCCAGTAGTTTTTCAGGGGGGAGCTCCTATAATTCACCCCTCCACTTT
CASSFSGGSSYNSPLHF
>TRBV14|TRBJ2-3|NA|NA
TGTGCCAGCAGCCAACCGCTGACAGCAGATACGCAGTATTTT
CASSQPLTADTQYF
>TRBV19|TRBJ1-5|NA|NA
TGTGCCAGTATGGAAAATAGCAATCAGCCCCAGCATTTT
CASMENSNQPQHF
>TRBV9|TRBJ2-1|TRBD2|NA
TGTGCCAGCAGCGTTGGCGGGGGGACCAATGAGCAGTTCTTC
CASSVGGGTNEQFF
>TRBV11-3|TRBJ2-1|NA|NA
TGTGCCAGCAGCTTAGATCGAGATGAGCAGTTCTTC
CASSLDRDEQFF
>TRBV10-3|TRBJ2-2|NA|NA
TGTGCCATCAGTGAAGGCCCTCTGGGCACCGGGGAGCTGTTTTTT
CAISEGPLGTGELFF
>TRBV12-3/TRBV12-4|TRBJ2-5|TRBD2|NA
TGTGCCAGCAGCCGGACTAGACGGGAGACCCAGTACTTC
CASSRTRRETQYF
>TRBV7-2|TRBJ2-7|TRBD2|once
TGTGCCAGCAGCTTAGGGACTAGCGGGAATTTCGAGCAGTACTTC
CASSLGTSGNFEQYF
>TRBV7-2|TRBJ2-1|TRBD2|NA
TGTGCCAGCAGACTAGCGGGGGAGACCTACAATGAGCAGTTCTTC
CASRLAGETYNEQFF